This passage covers 23 T cell receptor beta chains from one sample sequenced in a study of T cell repertoires in cytomegalovirus infection. TCRdb reprocessed the reads with MiXCR, giving one entry per CDR3 protein. The sample comprises approximately 500,000 distinct CDR3 sequences, approximately 26% of which are singletons, and roughly 13% rests with the top ten. The sequenced sample was PBMCs. The receptor source for this set is a human donor in good health (CMV status not recorded). Some clones in this sample may be carry-over from other donors' samples.

The rearrangement links TRBV20-1 to TRBJ2-7; 8 bases agree with TRBD2. Germline CDR1 reads DFQATT; CDR2 reads SNEGSKA (reference sequence). Germline trimming cut 3 bases from V and 1 base from J; bases unmatched to any gene: 5. CDR3 length: 14 residues. CDR3 sequence reads: CSARGAGGSYEQYF. The CDR3 region has the DNA TGCAGTGCTAGGGGTGCGGGAGGATCCTACGAGCAGTACTTC.

The rearrangement links TRBV29-1 to TRBJ1-2; D call uncertain. The CDR3 has 16 residues. Germline V gene data show CDR1 as SQVTM and CDR2 as ANQGSEA. V lost 7 bases and J 2 bases, leaving 23 bases between the germline ends. The CDR3 reads CSAGGGVPQRNYGYTF. The CDR3 bases are TGCAGCGCCGGAGGCGGAGTGCCCCAGAGGAACTATGGCTACACCTTC.

The rearrangement uses TRBV28 and TRBJ1-5, with D unclear. The CDR3 extends over 15 amino acids. V lost 4 bases to trimming and J lost 5 bases, with 15 bases between them. Germline V CDR1 and CDR2: MDHEN, SYDVKM. The CDR3 sequence: CASSSSGEGYQPQHF. The CDR3 DNA follows: TGTGCCAGCAGTTCCTCCGGGGAGGGCTATCAGCCCCAGCATTTT.

This chain uses TRBV7-2 with TRBJ2-5, with D tentatively TRBD1 or TRBD2 (5 bases each). This CDR3 is built from 15 residues. In germline, CDR1 is SGHTA, CDR2 FQGNSA. V was clipped by 1 base and J by 2 bases, with 11 bases between them. CDR3 sequence reads: CASSLVGADQETQYF. In DNA, the CDR3 is TGTGCCAGCAGCTTAGTCGGGGCGGATCAAGAGACCCAGTACTTC.

This clonotype was seen only once. The genes are TRBV27 and TRBJ1-5; no clear D gene. The CDR3 length is 13 residues. Between the trimmed V and J ends, which lost 7 bases and 7 bases, there was a span of 14 bases. Germline V gives CDR1 MNHEY, CDR2 SMNVEV (reference sequence). The CDR3 sequence is CASNLRVGQPQHF. Written as DNA, the CDR3 is TGTGCCAGCAACCTGCGGGTGGGACAGCCCCAGCATTTT.

The rearrangement links TRBV27 to TRBJ2-1; D might be TRBD2 (5 bases). V was pared by 5 bases and J by 7 bases, with 15 bases between. The germline V gene encodes CDR1 MNHEY and CDR2 SMNVEV (reference sequence). The CDR3 spans 14 residues. The CDR3 sequence is CASSPRGIGNEQFF. The CDR3 DNA is TGTGCCAGCAGTCCTCGAGGGATAGGTAATGAGCAGTTCTTC.

This rearrangement joins TRBV10-3 to TRBJ1-1, with no clear D. V lost 4 bases to trimming and J lost 2 bases, with 8 bases between them. Germline CDR1 and CDR2: ENHRY and SYGVKD. The CDR3 runs 13 residues. CDR3: CAISGLVNTEAFF. In DNA form, the CDR3 reads TGTGCCATCAGTGGCCTGGTTAACACTGAAGCTTTCTTT.

In its sample, this clonotype was seen once. The chain employs TRBV20-1 and TRBJ1-1; a possible D gene is TRBD1 (5 bases). CDR1 and CDR2 from the germline V gene are DFQATT and SNEGSKA (reference sequence). The length of the CDR3 is 12 residues. V was clipped by 6 bases and J by 1 base, with 9 bases between them. The CDR3 DNA sequence: TGCAGTGCATCGGGGCCGAACACTGAAGCTTTCTTT. Translating gives CSASGPNTEAFF.

The rearrangement joins TRBV7-6 to TRBJ2-2; D unclear. This CDR3 is 16 amino acids long. V was trimmed by 8 bases and J by 0 bases, leaving 16 bases between them. Germline V gene data show CDR1 as SGHVS and CDR2 as FNYEAQ. This chain's CDR3 is CASLRDGYANTGELFF. In DNA, the CDR3 is TGTGCCAGCTTAAGAGACGGATACGCGAACACCGGGGAGCTGTTTTTT.

This clonotype was seen only a few times. V is TRBV2 and J is TRBJ2-1; TRBD1 agrees at 10 bases. This CDR3 contains 15 residues. Per the germline V gene, CDR1 is SNHLY and CDR2 is FYNNEI. V lost 2 bases to trimming and J lost 5 bases; unmatched junction nucleotides: 3. CDR3 coding DNA: TGTGCCAGCAGTGAAATTGGGACAGGGGACAATGAGCAGTTCTTC. Encoded protein: CASSEIGTGDNEQFF.

The V gene is TRBV7-2, the J gene TRBJ2-1; 12 bases match TRBD2. The CDR3 has 16 residues. Unmatched junction bases numbered 9, after V lost 4 bases and J lost 8 bases. CDR1 SGHTA and CDR2 FQGNSA come from the germline V gene. The CDR3 bases are TGTGCCAGCAGCTCGGGTACGACTAGCGGGAGTTATGAGCAGTTCTTC. This codes for CASSSGTTSGSYEQFF.

This chain connects TRBV14 to TRBJ2-1; 9 bases fit TRBD2. This CDR3 has 14 amino acids. Germline V gives CDR1 SGHDN, CDR2 FVKESK. The trim removed 3 bases at V and 7 bases at J, leaving 4 bases unmatched. For the CDR3, the DNA is TGTGCCAGCAGCCATGGACTAGCGTGGAATGAGCAGTTCTTC. Encoded protein: CASSHGLAWNEQFF.

In its sample, this clonotype was seen many times. The chain recombines TRBV7-2 with TRBJ1-2; D possibly corresponds to TRBD1 (5 bases). Germline-derived CDR1 and CDR2 are SGHTA and FQGNSA. The CDR3 runs to 15 residues. V lost 3 bases and J lost 8, with 19 bases in between. CDR3 DNA sequence: TGTGCCAGCAGCTTTATAGGGGTGGCGGGTTTCGGCTACACCTTC. It codes for CASSFIGVAGFGYTF.

Only one count was recorded for this clonotype. The V call is TRBV28, the J call TRBJ2-7; 10 nucleotides line up with TRBD1. The CDR3 loop spans 19 amino acids. V shed 6 bases and J 6 bases; nucleotides not matched to a gene: 23. CDR1 and CDR2 from the germline V gene are MDHEN and SYDVKM. This CDR3 reads CASSPRQPRQGAPPVEQYF. CDR3 DNA: TGTGCCAGCAGCCCGCGCCAACCACGACAGGGGGCTCCCCCTGTCGAGCAGTACTTC.

The sample holds many counts of this clonotype. This chain uses TRBV7-6 with TRBJ2-1, with 11 bases aligning to TRBD2. CDR1 SGHVS and CDR2 FNYEAQ come from the germline V gene. This CDR3 comprises 16 residues. V dropped 5 bases and J dropped 3; count of bases not matched to a gene: 6. The CDR3 DNA is TGTGCCAGCAGCCGCCGACTAGCGGGGAACTACAATGAGCAGTTCTTC. Translation gives CASSRRLAGNYNEQFF.

This clonotype was recorded at least ten times. This chain links TRBV7-2 with TRBJ2-7; no firm D call. This CDR3 region has 12 residues. The V end was cut by 5 bases, the J end by 6 bases, with 11 bases between. Per germline, CDR1 SGHTA and CDR2 FQGNSA. The CDR3 is CASSRPGGEQYF. The CDR3 DNA reads as TGTGCCAGCAGCCGGCCGGGCGGCGAGCAGTACTTC. The variable domain in full, completed from reference TRBV7-2 and TRBJ2-7, reads GAGVSQSPSNKVTEKGKDVELRCDPISGHTALYWYRQSLGQGLEFLIYFQGNSAPDKSGLPSDRFSAERTGGSVSTLTIQRTQQEDSAVYLCASSRPGGEQYFGPGTRLTVT.

This clonotype has just a few counts. The rearrangement joins TRBV12-5 to TRBJ2-1; tentatively, D is TRBD1 (6 bases). The CDR3 sequence is 14 residues long. Germline loops: CDR1 LGHNT, CDR2 FRNRAP. V gave up 8 bases and J gave up 2 bases, with 13 bases separating them. CDR3 in DNA: TGTGCTAGTCTCTCAGGGGCGCCCTACAATGAGCAGTTCTTC. This gives the protein CASLSGAPYNEQFF.

V usage is TRBV19 and J usage is TRBJ2-5, with 10 nucleotides matching TRBD2. From germline, CDR1 is LNHDA and CDR2 SQIVND (reference sequence). V lost 0 bases, J lost 2 bases, and 9 bases stayed unmatched. This CDR3 contains 18 residues. This CDR3 reads CASSIEKREGLWQETQYF. The CDR3 DNA sequence: TGTGCCAGTAGTATAGAAAAGCGGGAGGGCCTGTGGCAAGAGACCCAGTACTTC.

The V gene is TRBV19, the J gene TRBJ1-2; TRBD1 matches 9 bases. Trimming at V came to 7 bases and at J to 5 bases, leaving 8 bases not matched to a gene. CDR1 and CDR2 (germline): LNHDA, SQIVND (reference sequence). The CDR3 runs to 14 residues. The CDR3 here is CASISDRGSYGYTF. In DNA form, the CDR3 reads TGTGCCAGTATCTCGGACAGGGGCTCTTATGGCTACACCTTC.

In its sample, this clonotype was seen a few times. The rearrangement links TRBV5-1 to TRBJ2-7; D might be TRBD1 or TRBD2, each matching 5 bases. The CDR3 is 15 residues long. V was trimmed by 0 bases and J by 6 bases, leaving 16 bases between them. Looked up from germline, CDR1 is SGHRS and CDR2 is YFSETQ. The CDR3 reads CASSLAAVGPGEQYF. DNA of the CDR3: TGCGCCAGCAGCTTGGCGGCAGTGGGACCTGGCGAGCAGTACTTC.

A note on this clonotype: A much larger clone differs by one base, so this may be a read error. This sequence joins TRBV7-8 and TRBJ2-1; D is unclear. This CDR3 spans 15 amino acids. From germline, CDR1 is SGHVS and CDR2 FQNEAQ. DNA of the CDR3: TGTGGCAGCAGCTTAGTGAAGCTTATCAACAATGAGCAGTTCTTC. Protein product: CGSSLVKLINNEQFF.

The chain recombines TRBV7-8 with TRBJ1-2; perhaps TRBD1 as D (5 bases). V was cut by 2 bases and J by 4 bases, with 14 bases left in between. The CDR3 loop spans 15 amino acids. Per the germline V gene, CDR1 is SGHVS and CDR2 is FQNEAQ. DNA for the CDR3: TGTGCCAGCAGCTTAATCCAGGGATCTGGCTATGGCTACACCTTC. It encodes CASSLIQGSGYGYTF.

In this sample, this clonotype turned up a few times. The chain joins TRBV5-1 to TRBJ1-1, with 7 nucleotides matching TRBD1. The germline V gene encodes CDR1 SGHRS and CDR2 YFSETQ. This CDR3 has 15 amino acids. J was trimmed by 11 bases and V by 0 bases; bases with no gene match: 13. CDR3 nucleotides: TGCGCCAGCAGCTTGGAGCGGGACAGTCCTATGGAGGCTTTCTTT. Residues: CASSLERDSPMEAFF.